This entry describes one T cell receptor beta chain. V was pared by 5 bases and J by 5 bases, with 6 bases of the junction left unmatched. Germline values: CDR1 LNHDA, CDR2 SQIVND (reference sequence). The CDR3 totals 16 residues. The sample originates from a study of cytomegalovirus exposure and HLA in healthy donors. The PCR used 60 Vbeta and 13 Jbeta primers. Profiling relied on immunoSEQ multiplex PCR, and the TCRdb table lists in-frame clones only, not all of them. The sample has about 120,000 clones, over 60% seen once. This receptor was obtained from a man between 18 and 35 years old in good health and CMV-seropositive. V gene TRBV19 combines with J gene TRBJ2-5; TRBD2 matches 15 bases. Sequences were obtained from PBMCs. The CDR3 bases are TGTGCCAGTAGTCATGGGACTAGCGGGGGGTTTGAGACCCAGTACTTC. It codes for CASSHGTSGGFETQYF.